This record covers a single T cell receptor beta chain. What it binds is unknown. The PCR had 60 Vbeta and 13 Jbeta primers. Method: immunoSEQ multiplex PCR; TCRdb's copy keeps in-frame clones and lacks some. This table has 90,000 to 100,000 clones, about 75% appearing once. The CDR3 has 15 amino acids. The V gene's germline CDR1 is SGHRS and CDR2 YFSETQ. With 2 bases removed from V and 3 bases from J, the gap between germline ends came to 15 bases. The source of the sample is a study of cytomegalovirus exposure and HLA in healthy donors. General study findings and limits: Many donors shared some public TCRs, even though most TCR sequences were rare.

The clonotype originates from a woman aged 40 to 49 in good health and CMV-seronegative. The chain combines TRBV5-1 with TRBJ2-7; TRBD1 is a possible D gene (5 bases). The sequenced sample was PBMCs. The CDR3 loop is CASSLSGDQGYEQYF. CDR3 coding DNA: TGCGCCAGCAGCTTATCAGGAGATCAGGGCTACGAGCAGTACTTC.